One and the same sample provided the 24 T cell receptor beta chains below, sequenced in a study of metastatic and nonmetastatic thyroid tumors. No patient had received any treatment before thyroid surgery. MiXCR reprocessed the PCR reads for TCRdb. Here the sample spans about 30,000 clones, 20% to 25% being singletons. The specimen sequenced was blood. Source of these receptors: a female donor with papillary thyroid cancer or a benign thyroid nodule (not recorded which). Some clones in this sample may be carry-over from other donors' samples.

About this clone: A read error may produce the germline difference seen at one junction end. The J gene is TRBJ2-2, the V gene TRBV20-1; weak D call: TRBD2 (6 bases). Germline CDR1 is DFQATT and CDR2 is SNEGSKA (reference sequence). The CDR3 has 15 residues. CDR3 region: CSAALTGVHTGELFF. The CDR3 DNA follows: TGCAGTGCTGCTCTCACGGGAGTTCATACCGGGGAGCTTTTTTTT.

This clone was found many times. The chain joins TRBV11-1 to TRBJ2-3; 7 bases fit TRBD1. From germline, CDR1 is SGHAT and CDR2 FQDESV (reference sequence). CDR3 size: 14 residues. V shed 5 bases, J shed 1 base, and the junction held 3 bases outside the gene matches. CDR3 amino acids: CASSPTGGTDTQYF. The CDR3 DNA reads as TGTGCCAGCAGCCCCACAGGGGGCACAGATACGCAGTATTTT.

The table lists this clone with a few counts. The chain recombines TRBV20-1 with TRBJ2-7, with TRBD1 matching over 10 bases. The length of the CDR3 is 15 residues. CDR1 and CDR2 (germline): DFQATT, SNEGSKA (reference sequence). V trimming: 2 bases; J trimming: 7 bases; junction bases outside the gene matches: 11. CDR3 residues: CSARNRDRGTREQYF. The CDR3 DNA follows: TGCAGTGCTAGAAATCGGGACAGGGGAACGAGGGAGCAGTACTTC.

This clone was counted at least ten times. The rearrangement joins TRBV3-1 to TRBJ1-3; the D is unclear. Germline V gives CDR1 LGHDT, CDR2 YNNKEL (reference sequence). The CDR3 covers 12 residues. With 1 base removed from V and 4 bases from J, the gap between germline ends came to 2 bases. Written as DNA, the CDR3 is TGTGCCAGCAGCCAAGTAGGAAACACCATATATTTT. Translating gives CASSQVGNTIYF.

This clone was recorded at least ten times. The chain recombines TRBV30 with TRBJ2-1; 10 bases fit TRBD2. The CDR3 is made up of 13 amino acids. From germline, CDR1 is GTSNPN and CDR2 SVGIG (reference sequence). The V and J ends lost 4 bases and 8 bases, in that order; junction bases with no gene match: 5. This chain's CDR3 is CAWKRLAGDEQFF. CDR3 in DNA: TGTGCCTGGAAGAGACTAGCGGGCGATGAGCAGTTCTTC.

In its sample, this clone is medium-sized. The rearrangement uses TRBV28 and TRBJ1-1, with unresolved D. From germline, CDR1 is MDHEN and CDR2 SYDVKM. This CDR3 has 11 residues. V lost 6 bases to trimming and J lost 5 bases, with 7 bases between them. DNA for the CDR3: TGTGCCAGCAGATTGCAAACTGAAGCTTTCTTT. Protein: CASRLQTEAFF.

This clone came up once. No conserved phenylalanine or tryptophan ends this CDR3, so it is likely a read error. Because the CDR3's place on the DNA is in doubt, the DNA is left out and the CDR3 is given as listed by TCRdb. The chain recombines TRBV7-8 with TRBJ1-2; the table's D call of TRBD1 was not tested on the DNA. Including both end residues, the CDR3 is 13 amino acids long. CDR1 and CDR2 from the germline V gene are SGHVS and FQNEAQ. CDR3 sequence: CASARFGSYGDTL.

At least ten counts were recorded for this clone. The gene calls are TRBV28 and TRBJ2-3; TRBD2 matches 8 bases. Per the germline V gene, CDR1 is MDHEN and CDR2 is SYDVKM. This CDR3 comprises 16 residues. Trimming took 5 bases from V and 4 from J; bases not matched to a gene: 11. The CDR3 reads CASSPIAGLEADTQYF. The CDR3 nucleotides are TGTGCCAGCAGTCCAATAGCGGGATTGGAGGCAGATACGCAGTATTTT.

This clone has at least ten counts. The J gene is TRBJ1-1, the V gene TRBV30; no reliable D call. CDR1 is GTSNPN, CDR2 SVGIG, per germline (reference sequence). This CDR3 is built from 13 residues. The V end lost 3 bases, the J end lost 5 bases, and 13 bases lay between the germline ends. For the CDR3, the DNA is TGTGCCTGGAGATTGATTCTTGGGACTGAAGCTTTCTTT. Protein product: CAWRLILGTEAFF.

This clone was seen at least ten times. The chain couples TRBV19 to TRBJ2-1, with D tentatively TRBD2 (6 bases). Germline-derived CDR1 and CDR2 are LNHDA and SQIVND (reference sequence). The CDR3 loop spans 14 amino acids. Trimming took off 3 bases at V and 2 bases at J, with 8 bases between the two ends. The CDR3 sequence: CASSMAGTYNEQFF. CDR3 in DNA: TGTGCCAGTAGTATGGCGGGGACCTACAATGAGCAGTTCTTC.

This clone was detected many times. The chain uses TRBV7-2 and TRBJ2-1; possibly TRBD2 for D (5 bases). There are 11 residues in the CDR3. Germline CDR1 reads SGHTA; CDR2 reads FQGNSA. V shed 2 bases and J shed 15 bases, with 11 bases lying between them. DNA of the CDR3: TGTGCCAGCAGCTTAAGGGCCGGAGGGTTCTTC. Amino acid sequence: CASSLRAGGFF.

The rearrangement links TRBV9 to TRBJ2-3; D is perhaps TRBD2 (5 bases). Deletions cut 0 bases from V and 2 bases from J, with 10 bases between. The CDR3 runs 15 residues. Germline assignment: CDR1 SGDLS and CDR2 YYNGEE. CDR3 nucleotide sequence: TGTGCCAGCAGCGTAGACCAGCGGTACACAGATACGCAGTATTTT. Translation gives CASSVDQRYTDTQYF. Variable domain in full (rest from reference TRBV9 and TRBJ2-3): DSGVTQTPKHLITATGQRVTLRCSPRSGDLSVYWYQQSLDQGLQFLIQYYNGEERAKGNILERFSAQQFPDLHSELNLSSLELGDSALYFCASSVDQRYTDTQYFGPGTRLTVL.

This clone was counted ten times or more. The chain is built from TRBV11-2 and TRBJ1-1; 9 positions match TRBD1. Germline-derived CDR1 and CDR2 are SGHAT and FQNNGV. V shed 5 bases and J 3 bases; nucleotides not matched to a gene: 10. The CDR3 spans 16 residues. The CDR3 loop is CASSPNRGRRDTEAFF. CDR3 nucleotide sequence: TGTGCCAGCAGCCCGAACAGGGGGCGAAGGGACACTGAAGCTTTCTTT. Full variable domain (missing parts from reference TRBV11-2 and TRBJ1-1): EAGVAQSPRYKIIEKRQSVAFWCNPISGHATLYWYQQILGQGPKLLIQFQNNGVVDDSQLPKDRFSAERLKGVDSTLKIQPAKLEDSAVYLCASSPNRGRRDTEAFFGQGTRLTVV.

The CDR3 reads CSVRLAWQQFF. In DNA form, the CDR3 reads TGCAGCGTTCGACTAGCATGGCAGCAGTTCTTC. The chain joins TRBV29-1 to TRBJ2-1; the match to TRBD2 covers 7 bases. V lost 5 bases and J lost 11; bases outside the gene matches: 6. CDR3 length equals 11 residues. Germline CDR1 and CDR2: SQVTM and ANQGSEA.

This clone appeared many times. The gene calls are TRBV11-2 and TRBJ2-1; 10 bases are a match to TRBD1. Germline V gene sequence: CDR1 SGHAT, CDR2 FQNNGV. V was pared by 5 bases and J by 7 bases, with 8 bases of the junction left unmatched. This CDR3 has 15 amino acids. For the CDR3, the DNA is TGTGCCAGCAGCCGGGACAGGGGAATTGGGAATGAGCAGTTCTTC. This gives the protein CASSRDRGIGNEQFF.

This clone has at least ten counts. The sample carries other DNA sequences with the same CDR3. This chain uses TRBV13 with TRBJ2-7; 10 nucleotides agree with TRBD1. Germline CDR1 is PRHDT and CDR2 is FYEKMQ (reference sequence). The CDR3 runs 13 residues. Unmatched junction bases numbered 5, after V lost 5 bases and J lost 7 bases. Written as DNA, the CDR3 is TGTGCCAGCAGCACCTGGGACAGGGGTGAGCAGTACTTC. This encodes CASSTWDRGEQYF. The entire variable domain, with the rest obtained from reference TRBV13 and TRBJ2-7, is as follows: AAGVIQSPRHLIKEKRETATLKCYPIPRHDTVYWYQQGPGQDPQFLISFYEKMQSDKGSIPDRFSAQQFSDYHSELNMSSLELGDSALYFCASSTWDRGEQYFGPGTRLTVT.

Concerning this clone itself: An end of the junction differs from the germline gene, which may be a read error. The chain has TRBV4-1 and TRBJ1-3; 10 positions match TRBD1. The CDR3 sequence is 16 residues long. Germline V gene sequence: CDR1 MGHRA, CDR2 YSYEKL. The CDR3 coding sequence is TGCGCCAGTAGCCGCCCCGTGACAGGGGGCGGGAACACCATATATTTT. Protein product: CASSRPVTGGGNTIYF.

This clone occurred many times. The genes are TRBV30 and TRBJ1-1; D is unresolved. Germline V gene sequence: CDR1 GTSNPN, CDR2 SVGIG (reference sequence). V was pared by 5 bases and J by 0 bases, with 7 bases between. CDR3 length: 12 residues. The CDR3 loop reads CAWADLNTEAFF. CDR3 DNA: TGTGCCTGGGCGGATTTGAACACTGAAGCTTTCTTT.

This clone was counted at least ten times. Different DNA sequences within this sample yield the same CDR3. The V and J genes are TRBV15 and TRBJ2-7; 7 bases fit TRBD2. The CDR3 sequence is 13 residues long. Germline-derived CDR1 and CDR2 are LNHNV and YYDKDF (reference sequence). Trimming cost V 0 bases and J 8 bases; bases outside gene matches: 4. CDR3: CATSREGGEQQYF. The DNA for the CDR3 is TGTGCCACCAGCAGAGAGGGGGGGGAACAGCAGTACTTC.

This clone has at least ten counts. The V gene is TRBV29-1, the J gene TRBJ2-1; D is unresolved. Germline CDR1 is SQVTM and CDR2 is ANQGSEA. Trimming stripped 4 bases from V and 5 bases from J, with 18 bases between. The CDR3 loop spans 15 amino acids. The chain's CDR3 is CSVGVLGSLDNEQFF. The CDR3 bases are TGCAGCGTTGGCGTGTTGGGCAGCCTCGACAATGAGCAGTTCTTC.

This clone was seen repeatedly, ten times or more. The chain recombines TRBV6-1 with TRBJ1-4, with D possibly matching TRBD1 (5 bases). This CDR3 is 16 amino acids long. V lost 8 bases to trimming and J lost 2 bases, with 18 bases between them. From germline, CDR1 is MNHNS and CDR2 SASEGT. CDR3 sequence: CASAPTGLITNEKLFF. CDR3 nucleotides: TGTGCCAGCGCGCCGACGGGGCTCATCACTAATGAAAAACTGTTTTTT.

V and J are TRBV28 and TRBJ1-4, with a possible D match to TRBD1 (6 bases). Germline V gene lookup returns CDR1 MDHEN and CDR2 SYDVKM. Trimming left V 4 bases short and J 17 bases short, with 23 bases between. This CDR3 is built from 14 residues. CDR3 residues: CASSSPNEGEKPFF. The DNA of the CDR3 is TGTGCCAGCAGTTCTCCTAATGAGGGGGAAAAACCTTTTTTT.

This clone was seen at least ten times. The chain couples TRBV19 to TRBJ1-5; perhaps TRBD1 as D (6 bases). The germline V gene encodes CDR1 LNHDA and CDR2 SQIVND (reference sequence). Trimming shortened V by 10 bases and J by 7 bases, and 17 bases separated the two germline ends. The CDR3 runs 13 residues. The CDR3 bases are TGTGCCACTGAGGGGGGGGGTAGACAGCCCCAGCATTTT. It specifies CATEGGGRQPQHF. Together with reference TRBV19 and TRBJ1-5, the CDR3 gives the full variable domain: DGGITQSPKYLFRKEGQNVTLSCEQNLNHDAMYWYRQDPGQGLRLIYYSQIVNDFQKGDIAEGYSVSREKKESFPLTVTSAQKNPTAFYLCATEGGGRQPQHFGDGTRLSIL.

The J gene is TRBJ2-3, the V gene TRBV5-1; tentatively, D is TRBD2 (6 bases). The V gene lost 4 bases and the J gene lost 4 bases, with 16 bases spanning the gap. This CDR3 comprises 15 residues. Germline values: CDR1 SGHRS, CDR2 YFSETQ. CDR3 DNA sequence: TGCGCCAGCAGCACTCTAACCGGGAGCCCAGATACGCAGTATTTT. Translated, it gives CASSTLTGSPDTQYF.